Shown below are 2 T cell receptor beta chains from a single sample sequenced in a study of neoadjuvant anti-PD-1 for oral cavity cancer (dated by TCRdb to about 2021). The library came from the immunoSEQ multiplex PCR assay. Imported from immuneACCESS, the table was reduced by TCRdb to in-frame sequences with V and J called. These copies leave out some clones; in studies compared against another copy, an unresolved V gene accounts for under half, and the cause of the remainder is not known. In this sample the table shows around 11,000 clones, about 50% of which occur a single time. The ten most abundant clones make up approximately 27% of the sample. Per the publication, the time point label means: before neoadjuvant nivolumab. The specimen comprised tumor tissue, sampled before nivolumab (anti-PD-1) treatment. The receptors were gathered from a person between 35 and 79 years old with oral cavity squamous cell carcinoma.

This clone was seen a handful of times. The chain combines TRBV15 with TRBJ1-2; D remains ambiguous. Germline loops: CDR1 LNHNV, CDR2 YYDKDF (reference sequence). Trimming cost V 0 bases and J 3 bases, with 8 bases left between them. The CDR3 is 14 residues long. The CDR3 spells CATSREGQDYGYTF. CDR3 sequence (DNA): TGTGCCACCAGCAGAGAAGGGCAGGACTATGGCTACACCTTC.

The chain employs TRBV4-3 and TRBJ2-2, with 12 bases lining up with TRBD2. Germline CDR1 and CDR2: LGHNA and YSLEER. CDR3 length: 17 amino acids. V lost 1 base to trimming and J lost 9 bases; unmatched junction nucleotides: 9. CDR3 coding DNA: TGCGCCAGCAGCCAAGGGGCTAGCGGGGGGGCCGAGCGGGAGCTGTTTTTT. The encoded protein is CASSQGASGGAERELFF.